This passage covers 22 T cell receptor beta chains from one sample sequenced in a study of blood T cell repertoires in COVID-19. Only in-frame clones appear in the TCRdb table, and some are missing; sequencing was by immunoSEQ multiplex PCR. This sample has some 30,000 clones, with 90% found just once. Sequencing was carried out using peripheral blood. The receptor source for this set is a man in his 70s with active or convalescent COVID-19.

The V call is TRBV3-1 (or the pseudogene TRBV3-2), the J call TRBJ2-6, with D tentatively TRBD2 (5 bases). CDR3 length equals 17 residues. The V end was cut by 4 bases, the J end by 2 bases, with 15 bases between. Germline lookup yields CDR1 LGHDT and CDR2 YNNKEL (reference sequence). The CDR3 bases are TGTGCCAGCAGCCCAAGAGATCGAGGGACTGGGGCCAACGTCCTGACTTTC. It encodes CASSPRDRGTGANVLTF.

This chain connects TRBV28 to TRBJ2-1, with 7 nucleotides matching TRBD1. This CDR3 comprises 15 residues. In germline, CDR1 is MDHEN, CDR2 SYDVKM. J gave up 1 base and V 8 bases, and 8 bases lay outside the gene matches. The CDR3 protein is CASLLTGRSYNEQFF. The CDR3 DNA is TGTGCCAGCCTCCTGACAGGGCGGTCCTACAATGAGCAGTTCTTC.

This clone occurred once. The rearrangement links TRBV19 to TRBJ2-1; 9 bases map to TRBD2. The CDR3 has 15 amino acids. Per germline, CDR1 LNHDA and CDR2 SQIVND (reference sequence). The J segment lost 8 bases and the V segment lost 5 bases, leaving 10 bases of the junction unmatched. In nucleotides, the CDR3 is TGTGCCAGTAGTTCGTTAGCGGCGGGGGGGCATGAGCAGTTCTTC. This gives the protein CASSSLAAGGHEQFF.

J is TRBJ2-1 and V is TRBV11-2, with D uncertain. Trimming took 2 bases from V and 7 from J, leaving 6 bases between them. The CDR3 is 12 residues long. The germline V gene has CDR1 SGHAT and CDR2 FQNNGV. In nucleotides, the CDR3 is TGTGCCAGCAGCTTAATAGCTAATGAGCAGTTCTTC. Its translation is CASSLIANEQFF. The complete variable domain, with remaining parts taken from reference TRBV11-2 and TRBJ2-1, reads EAGVAQSPRYKIIEKRQSVAFWCNPISGHATLYWYQQILGQGPKLLIQFQNNGVVDDSQLPKDRFSAERLKGVDSTLKIQPAKLEDSAVYLCASSLIANEQFFGPGTRLTVL.

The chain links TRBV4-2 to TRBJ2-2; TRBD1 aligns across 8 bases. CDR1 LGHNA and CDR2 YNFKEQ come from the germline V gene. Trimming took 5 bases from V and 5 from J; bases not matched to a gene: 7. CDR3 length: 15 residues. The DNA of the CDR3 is TGTGCCAGCAGCGCTCCTACAGGGGGTACCGGGGAGCTGTTTTTT. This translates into CASSAPTGGTGELFF.

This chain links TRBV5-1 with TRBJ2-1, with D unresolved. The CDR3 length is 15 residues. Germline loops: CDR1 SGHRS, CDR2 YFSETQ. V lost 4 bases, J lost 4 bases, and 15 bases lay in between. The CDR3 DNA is TGCGCCAGCAGCGAAAGCGCTGGTCCTTACAATGAGCAGTTCTTC. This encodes CASSESAGPYNEQFF.

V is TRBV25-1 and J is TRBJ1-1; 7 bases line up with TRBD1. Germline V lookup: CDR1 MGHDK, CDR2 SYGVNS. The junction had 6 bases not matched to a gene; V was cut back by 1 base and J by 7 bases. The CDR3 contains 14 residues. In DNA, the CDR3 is TGTGCCAGCAGTGAATCGGGTTACAGGGGTGAAGCTTTCTTT. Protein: CASSESGYRGEAFF.

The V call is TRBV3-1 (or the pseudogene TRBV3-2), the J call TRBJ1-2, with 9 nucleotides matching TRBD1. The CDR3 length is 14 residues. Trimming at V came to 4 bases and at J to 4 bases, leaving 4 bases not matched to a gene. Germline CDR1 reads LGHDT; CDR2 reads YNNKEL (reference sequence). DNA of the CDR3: TGTGCCAGCAGCCCAACAGGGGGCGCCTATGGCTACACCTTC. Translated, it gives CASSPTGGAYGYTF.

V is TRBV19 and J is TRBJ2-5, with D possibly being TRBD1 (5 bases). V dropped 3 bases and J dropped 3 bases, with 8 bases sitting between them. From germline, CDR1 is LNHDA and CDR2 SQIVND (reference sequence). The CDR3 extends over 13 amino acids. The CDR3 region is CASSMNRKETQYF. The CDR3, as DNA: TGTGCCAGTAGTATGAACAGGAAAGAGACCCAGTACTTC. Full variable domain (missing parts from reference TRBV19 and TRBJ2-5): DGGITQSPKYLFRKEGQNVTLSCEQNLNHDAMYWYRQDPGQGLRLIYYSQIVNDFQKGDIAEGYSVSREKKESFPLTVTSAQKNPTAFYLCASSMNRKETQYFGPGTRLLVL.

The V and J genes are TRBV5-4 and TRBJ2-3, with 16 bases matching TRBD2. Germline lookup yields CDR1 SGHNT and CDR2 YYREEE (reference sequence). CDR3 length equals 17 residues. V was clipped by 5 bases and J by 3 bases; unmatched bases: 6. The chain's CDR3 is CASRQGLAGGQTDTQYF. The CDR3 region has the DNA TGTGCCAGCAGACAGGGACTAGCGGGGGGGCAGACAGATACGCAGTATTTT. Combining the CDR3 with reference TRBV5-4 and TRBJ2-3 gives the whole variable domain ETGVTQSPTHLIKTRGQQVTLRCSSQSGHNTVSWYQQALGQGPQFIFQYYREEENGRGNFPPRFSGLQFPNYSSELNVNALELDDSALYLCASRQGLAGGQTDTQYFGPGTRLTVL.

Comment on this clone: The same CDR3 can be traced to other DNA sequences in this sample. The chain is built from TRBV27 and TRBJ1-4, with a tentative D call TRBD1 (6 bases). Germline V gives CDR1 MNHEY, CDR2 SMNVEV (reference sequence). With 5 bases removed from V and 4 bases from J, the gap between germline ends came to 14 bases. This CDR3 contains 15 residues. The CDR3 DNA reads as TGTGCCAGCAGTGAGACAGGAGGCCGTAATGAAAAACTGTTTTTT. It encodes CASSETGGRNEKLFF.

The CDR3 DNA reads TGTGCCACCAGTGACCCTAACACTGAAGCTTTCTTT. Encoded protein: CATSDPNTEAFF. This sequence joins TRBV24-1 and TRBJ1-1; D is ambiguous. The ends were cut back, 4 bases at V and 2 bases at J, with 4 bases in the middle. The CDR3 is 12 residues long. Per germline, CDR1 KGHDR and CDR2 SFDVKD.

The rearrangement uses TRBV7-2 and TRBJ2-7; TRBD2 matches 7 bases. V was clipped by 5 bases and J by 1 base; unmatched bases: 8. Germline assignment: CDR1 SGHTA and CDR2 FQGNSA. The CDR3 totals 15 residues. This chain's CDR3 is CASSQGAGRSYEQYF. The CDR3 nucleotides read TGTGCCAGCAGCCAGGGAGCGGGGCGTTCCTACGAGCAGTACTTC.

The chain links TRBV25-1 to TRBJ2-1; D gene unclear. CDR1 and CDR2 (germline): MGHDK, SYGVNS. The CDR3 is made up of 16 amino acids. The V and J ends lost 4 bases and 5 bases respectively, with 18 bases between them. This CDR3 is CASSAPRLVTDNEQFF. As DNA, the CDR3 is TGTGCCAGCAGTGCCCCGAGGCTAGTAACGGACAATGAGCAGTTCTTC.

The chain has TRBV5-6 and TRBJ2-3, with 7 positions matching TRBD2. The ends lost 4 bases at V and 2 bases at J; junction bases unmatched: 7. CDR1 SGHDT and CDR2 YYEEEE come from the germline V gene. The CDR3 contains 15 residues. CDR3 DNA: TGTGCCAGCAGCAGGGGACTATCTTACACAGATACGCAGTATTTT. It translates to CASSRGLSYTDTQYF. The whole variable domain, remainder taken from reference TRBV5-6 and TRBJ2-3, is DAGVTQSPTHLIKTRGQQVTLRCSPKSGHDTVSWYQQALGQGPQFIFQYYEEEERQRGNFPDRFSGHQFPNYSSELNVNALLLGDSALYLCASSRGLSYTDTQYFGPGTRLTVL.

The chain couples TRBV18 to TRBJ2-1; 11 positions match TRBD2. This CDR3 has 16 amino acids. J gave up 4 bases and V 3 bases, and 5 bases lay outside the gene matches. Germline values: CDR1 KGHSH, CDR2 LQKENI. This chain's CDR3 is CASSPASGRTYNEQFF. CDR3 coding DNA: TGTGCCAGCTCACCGGCTAGCGGGAGGACTTACAATGAGCAGTTCTTC. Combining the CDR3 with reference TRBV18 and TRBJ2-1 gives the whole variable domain NAGVMQNPRHLVRRRGQEARLRCSPMKGHSHVYWYRQLPEEGLKFMVYLQKENIIDESGMPKERFSAEFPKEGPSILRIQQVVRGDSAAYFCASSPASGRTYNEQFFGPGTRLTVL.

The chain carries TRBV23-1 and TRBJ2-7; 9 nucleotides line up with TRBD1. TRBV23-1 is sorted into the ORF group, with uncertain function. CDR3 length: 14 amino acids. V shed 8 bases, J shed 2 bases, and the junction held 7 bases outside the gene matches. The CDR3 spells CASVMGQGTYEQYF. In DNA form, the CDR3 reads TGCGCCAGCGTTATGGGACAGGGTACCTACGAGCAGTACTTC.

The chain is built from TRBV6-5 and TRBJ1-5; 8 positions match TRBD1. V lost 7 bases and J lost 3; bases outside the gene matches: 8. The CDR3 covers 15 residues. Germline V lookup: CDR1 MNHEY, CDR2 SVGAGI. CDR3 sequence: CASIGQGWVNQPQHF. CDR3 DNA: TGTGCCAGCATCGGACAGGGTTGGGTCAATCAGCCCCAGCATTTT.

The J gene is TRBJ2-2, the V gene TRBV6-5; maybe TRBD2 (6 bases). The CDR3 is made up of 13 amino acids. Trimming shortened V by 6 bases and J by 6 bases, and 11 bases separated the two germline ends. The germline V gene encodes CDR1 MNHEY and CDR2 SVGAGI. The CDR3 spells CASSPSGAGELFF. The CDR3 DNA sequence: TGTGCCAGCAGCCCATCGGGAGCCGGGGAGCTGTTTTTT.

DNA of the CDR3: TGTGCCAGCAGCTTACTGTTCAGGGGAGACTATGGCTACACCTTC. Amino acids: CASSLLFRGDYGYTF. This sequence joins TRBV7-2 and TRBJ1-2; maybe TRBD1 (6 bases). This CDR3 is built from 15 residues. Trimming cost V 2 bases and J 3 bases, with 13 bases left between them. CDR1 and CDR2 from the germline V gene are SGHTA and FQGNSA.

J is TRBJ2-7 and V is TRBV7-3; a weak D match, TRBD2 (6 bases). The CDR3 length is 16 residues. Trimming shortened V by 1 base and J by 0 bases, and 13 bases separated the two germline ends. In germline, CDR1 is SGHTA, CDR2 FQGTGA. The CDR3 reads CASSLMTGVSSYEQYV. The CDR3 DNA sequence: TGTGCCAGCAGCTTAATGACGGGAGTTAGCTCCTACGAGCAGTACGTC.

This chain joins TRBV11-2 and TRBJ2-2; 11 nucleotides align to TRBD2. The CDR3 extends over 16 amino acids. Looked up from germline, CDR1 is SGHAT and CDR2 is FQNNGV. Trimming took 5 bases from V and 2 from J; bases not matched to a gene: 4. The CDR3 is CASSETSGDNTGELFF. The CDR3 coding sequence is TGTGCCAGCAGCGAGACTAGCGGGGACAACACCGGGGAGCTGTTTTTT.